The rows below give T cell receptor beta chains drawn from one sample of a study of blood T cells in healthy people across ages. One entry per CDR3 protein, called by TCRdb with MiXCR from the 5' RACE reads. The sample consists of more than 800,000 distinct CDR3 sequences, 25% to 35% of them appearing once. Sequencing input: blood. Receptor source: a woman older than 75 in good health. Each CDR3 is given with its conserved first and last residue. A D gene is named only where the DNA matches it firmly. Where a row states a size, it is once, few, many or the class of an expanded clone; other rows omit it.

V	J	size	D	DNA	CDR3
TRBV11-2	TRBJ2-2	.	.	TGTGCCAGCGGATTAAGGCCAGGCAGCAACACCGGGGAGCTGTTTTTT	CASGLRPGSNTGELFF
TRBV27	TRBJ1-1	few	.	TGTGCCAGCAGTGGGGGGCGCGACGTCTCTGAAGCTTTCTTT	CASSGGRDVSEAFF
TRBV3-1	TRBJ1-2	many	TRBD1	TGTGCCAGCAGTCCGACAGGGAACGATGGCTACACCTTC	CASSPTGNDGYTF
TRBV29-1	TRBJ2-7	.	TRBD1	TGCAGCGTTGGGGGACAGGGCGGCGAGCAGTACTTC	CSVGGQGGEQYF
TRBV7-2	TRBJ2-1	many	.	TGTGCCAGCAGCTCCGTGGGGGGGCGCAATGAGCAGTTCTTC	CASSSVGGRNEQFF
TRBV7-2	TRBJ1-1	once	.	TGTGCCAGCAGCTTTGGGGGAAAGAACGCTGAAGCTTTCTTT	CASSFGGKNAEAFF
TRBV20-1	TRBJ2-7	many	.	TGCAGTGCTAGAGGTTCTAGCGACTACGAGCAGTACTTC	CSARGSSDYEQYF
TRBV6-5	TRBJ2-6	.	.	TGTGCCGGCAGTTACGGGGCAGGTGGGGCCAACGTCCTGACTTTC	CAGSYGAGGANVLTF
TRBV20-1	TRBJ2-7	many	.	TGCAGTGCTAGTCTGCTAGCACTCTTCCCCTCCTACGAGCAGTACTTC	CSASLLALFPSYEQYF
TRBV7-9	TRBJ2-3	.	TRBD1	TGTGCCAGCAGCTCGAAGACAGGGGGAACAGATACGCAGTATTTT	CASSSKTGGTDTQYF
TRBV13	TRBJ1-6	few	.	TGTGCCAGCAGCTTAGGAGGGGCAAGACGTTCACCCCTCCACTTT	CASSLGGARRSPLHF
TRBV12-3/TRBV12-4	TRBJ1-1	once	.	TGTGCCAGCAGTCCGAAGATTATGAGCACTGAAGCTTTCTTT	CASSPKIMSTEAFF
TRBV29-1	TRBJ2-1	.	.	TGCAGCGCTAGACTAGGGACGAGCTCCTACAATGAGCAGTTCTTC	CSARLGTSSYNEQFF
TRBV4-3	TRBJ2-6	many	.	TGCGCCAGCAGCCAAGATTACGGGAGTAACAACGTCCTGACTTTC	CASSQDYGSNNVLTF
TRBV7-2	TRBJ2-1	many	.	TGTGCCAGCAGCCAAGGACAGTACAATGAGCAGTTCTTC	CASSQGQYNEQFF
TRBV20-1	TRBJ1-4	many	.	TGCAGTGCTAGAGCGCCAGGGGCAACTAATGAAAAACTGTTTTTT	CSARAPGATNEKLFF
TRBV12-3/TRBV12-4	TRBJ2-1	.	.	TGTGCCAGCAGCCTGGACAGAACCGTAGGTAATGAGCAGTTCTTC	CASSLDRTVGNEQFF
TRBV12-3/TRBV12-4	TRBJ1-2	many	.	TGTGCCAGCAGCCCTGGACAGCACTCTTTTTACTATGGCTACACCTTC	CASSPGQHSFYYGYTF
TRBV6-6	TRBJ1-5	.	TRBD1	TGTGCCAACAGTTACGGGGACAGGGTCCAGCCCCAGCATTTT	CANSYGDRVQPQHF
TRBV6-2/TRBV6-3	TRBJ2-3	many	.	TGTGCCAGCACCCCTTTCCCGGATACGCAGTATTTT	CASTPFPDTQYF
TRBV29-1	TRBJ2-7	.	.	TGCAGCGCTTCGGACCCGGGAACCTACGAGCAGTACTTC	CSASDPGTYEQYF
TRBV12-3/TRBV12-4	TRBJ2-7	few	.	TGTGCCAGCAGGGGTGGGGGGAGCTCCTACAATGAGCAGTACTTC	CASRGGGSSYNEQYF
TRBV6-6	TRBJ2-1	.	.	TGTGCCAGCAGTGTACAGATAACGGAGACCCAGTTCTTC	CASSVQITETQFF
TRBV2	TRBJ2-7	.	TRBD1	TGTGCCAGCAGTGGACAGGGTTTGAACTACAATGAGCAGTACTTC	CASSGQGLNYNEQYF
TRBV6-2/TRBV6-3	TRBJ2-1	many	.	TGTGCCAGCAGCAGCACTAGAATGAGCAGCAATGAGCAGTTCTTC	CASSSTRMSSNEQFF
TRBV12-3/TRBV12-4	TRBJ2-3	many	TRBD2	TGTGCCAGCAGCCGACTAGCGGGGGATACGCAGTATTTT	CASSRLAGDTQYF
TRBV11-1	TRBJ2-1	.	.	TGTGCCAGCAGCCCAACCCGGGGGATTAATGAGCAGTTCTTC	CASSPTRGINEQFF
TRBV20-1	TRBJ1-2	few	.	TGCAGTGCTAGAGAAAGCGGGGCAGGGTATGGCTACACCTTC	CSARESGAGYGYTF
TRBV24-1	TRBJ2-2	.	.	TGTGCCACCAGTTCAGGGAACACCGGGGAGCTGTTTTTT	CATSSGNTGELFF
TRBV6-5	TRBJ1-5	.	.	TGTGCCAGCAGAGGCGGACAGACTAGCAATCAGCCCCAGCATTTT	CASRGGQTSNQPQHF
TRBV7-2	TRBJ2-1	.	.	TGTGCCAGCAGGGAGTTTCGGGGGTACAATGAGCAGTTCTTC	CASREFRGYNEQFF
TRBV11-2	TRBJ2-1	.	.	TGCGCCAGCAGCCAAGAGGCTCAATACTTCTACAATGAGCAGTTCTTC	CASSQEAQYFYNEQFF
TRBV7-2	TRBJ2-7	.	.	TGTGCCAGCAGTGAGGTTTTAGAACTTCGCGAGCAGTACTTC	CASSEVLELREQYF
TRBV28	TRBJ2-3	many	TRBD1	TGTGCCAGCAGTTCAACAGGGGGAGGCACAGATACGCAGTATTTT	CASSSTGGGTDTQYF
TRBV20-1	TRBJ2-1	many	TRBD2	TGCAGTGCTAGACTAGCGGGGTTTCACAATGAGCAGTTCTTC	CSARLAGFHNEQFF
TRBV30	TRBJ2-7	.	.	TGTGCCTGGCAGGACACAATGAGCTCCTACGAGCAGTACTTC	CAWQDTMSSYEQYF
TRBV19	TRBJ1-5	.	.	TGTGCCAGTAGTAGTGAGAGGGCAGAGCAGCCCCAGCATTTT	CASSSERAEQPQHF
TRBV2	TRBJ1-5	.	TRBD1	TGTGCCAGCAGCGGGTTGGGACAGGGGGCAAGGAGCAATCAGCCCCAGCATTTT	CASSGLGQGARSNQPQHF
TRBV7-2	TRBJ2-3	.	.	TGTGCCAGCAGCACACAGCGGAGCACAGATACGCAGTATTTT	CASSTQRSTDTQYF
TRBV3-1	TRBJ2-5	many	.	TGTGCCAGCAGCCTATCCCCCCGAGAGACCCAGTACTTC	CASSLSPRETQYF
TRBV5-3	TRBJ1-5	.	TRBD1	TGTGCCAGAAGCCCCGGACAGGGCCAAGGGCAGCCCCAGCATTTT	CARSPGQGQGQPQHF
TRBV18	TRBJ2-1	many	TRBD1	TGTGCCAGCTCACCACGTGGGACAGCAAGCTCCTACAATGAGCAGTTCTTC	CASSPRGTASSYNEQFF
TRBV20-1	TRBJ2-3	few	TRBD2	TGCAGTGCTGACGGACTAGCGGGGGCAGATACGCAGTATTTT	CSADGLAGADTQYF
TRBV11-1	TRBJ2-5	many	TRBD2	TGTGCCAGCAGCTTTGGGTACAGGGGGCGCGCCGGGACTAGCGGGGGGTCGGATGCGGAGACCCAGTACTTC	CASSFGYRGRAGTSGGSDAETQYF
TRBV6-5	TRBJ2-1	many	TRBD2	TGTGCCAGCAGTCGACCGACTAGCGGGGGCCCCGAGTACAATGAGCAGTTCTTC	CASSRPTSGGPEYNEQFF
TRBV24-1	TRBJ2-1	many	TRBD2	TGTGCCACCAGTGACGCTAGCGGGGGGGTCTCCAATGAGCAGTTCTTC	CATSDASGGVSNEQFF
TRBV29-1	TRBJ1-4	many	.	TGCAGCGCTAGGTTACCGGGAGCTAATGAAAAACTGTTTTTT	CSARLPGANEKLFF
TRBV7-2	TRBJ1-1	.	.	TGTGCCAGCCAGTTAGGTCCGGGGGGGGACACTGAAGCTTTCTTT	CASQLGPGGDTEAFF
TRBV11-2	TRBJ2-2	.	.	TGTGCCAGCAGCTTAGGAGCCGGGACTTATAACACCGGGGAGCTGTTTTTT	CASSLGAGTYNTGELFF
TRBV29-1	TRBJ1-1	.	.	TGCAGCATCGACTTGTGTCGTATGGCTTTCTTT	CSIDLCRMAFF
TRBV6-2/TRBV6-3	TRBJ1-1	.	TRBD1	TGTGCCAGCAGTTCGCCGCCCGGGACAGGGAACACTGAAGCTTTCTTT	CASSSPPGTGNTEAFF
TRBV10-3	TRBJ1-4	few	.	TGTGCCATCAGTGATGGCGTTTCGGACTCTAGGGAAAAACTGTTTTTT	CAISDGVSDSREKLFF
TRBV11-2	TRBJ2-1	.	TRBD2	TGTGCCAGCAGCCCCAGACTAGCGGGGCTGTTCTTC	CASSPRLAGLFF
TRBV29-1	TRBJ2-3	.	.	TGCAGCGTTGCAGGAACAGATACGCAGTATTTT	CSVAGTDTQYF
TRBV4-3	TRBJ2-7	many	TRBD2	TGCGCCAGCAGCCAAGATCGGGGGGGGCGGTCCCCCTACGAGCAGTACTTC	CASSQDRGGRSPYEQYF
TRBV7-8	TRBJ2-1	.	.	TGTGCCAGCAGCCCAGTAAGGGGACAATCCTACAATGAGCAGTTCTTC	CASSPVRGQSYNEQFF
TRBV6-5	TRBJ1-2	many	.	TGTGCCAGCAGTTACTCGTTTCGGCAGCTTAACTATGGCTACACCTTC	CASSYSFRQLNYGYTF
TRBV20-1	TRBJ2-7	many	.	TGCAGTGCCCCCGTGGCAGGCTCCTACGAGCAGTACTTC	CSAPVAGSYEQYF
TRBV7-2	TRBJ2-3	many	.	TGTGCCAGCAGCCGGGACTCTGGCACAGATACGCAGTATTTT	CASSRDSGTDTQYF